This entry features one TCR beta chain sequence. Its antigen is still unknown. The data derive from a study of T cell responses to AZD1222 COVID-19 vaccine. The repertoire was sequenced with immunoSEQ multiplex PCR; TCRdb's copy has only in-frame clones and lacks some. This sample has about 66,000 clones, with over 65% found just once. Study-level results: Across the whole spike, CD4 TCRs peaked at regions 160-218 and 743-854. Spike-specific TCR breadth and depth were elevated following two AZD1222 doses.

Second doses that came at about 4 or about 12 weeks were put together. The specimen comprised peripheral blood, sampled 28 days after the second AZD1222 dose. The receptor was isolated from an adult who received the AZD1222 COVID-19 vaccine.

CDR3 protein: CASSPTGGRYEQYF. DNA for the CDR3: TGTGCCAGCTCACCGACAGGCGGGCGCTACGAGCAGTACTTC. The genes are TRBV18 and TRBJ2-7; D is possibly TRBD1 (6 bases). From germline, CDR1 is KGHSH and CDR2 LQKENI. V lost 3 bases and J lost 3, with 12 bases in between. This CDR3 region has 14 residues. The full variable domain, with the rest looked up from reference TRBV18 and TRBJ2-7, is NAGVMQNPRHLVRRRGQEARLRCSPMKGHSHVYWYRQLPEEGLKFMVYLQKENIIDESGMPKERFSAEFPKEGPSILRIQQVVRGDSAAYFCASSPTGGRYEQYFGPGTRLTVT.